Listed below are T cell receptor beta chains from one sample, sequenced in a study of T-cell memory formation after mild COVID-19. TCRdb redid the calling of the 5' RACE reads with MiXCR, one entry per CDR3 protein. The table lists hundreds of thousands of distinct CDR3 sequences, approximately 20% of them singletons. Sequenced material: PBMCs or a T cell subset sorted from them (not recorded which). The source of these receptors is an adult woman who had mild COVID-19 (a few samples of this study predate the infection). Cell type and time point are not known. Each CDR3 is given with its conserved first and last residue. The D gene is left open where the match is weak. Size is omitted from some rows. Given values are once, few, many or a class for expanded clones.

j_gene	d_gene	abundance	v_gene	CDR3aa	CDR3nt
TRBJ2-3	TRBD2	-	TRBV4-1	CASSQVHLAGAMDTQYF	TGCGCCAGCAGCCAAGTACATCTAGCGGGTGCGATGGATACGCAGTATTTT
TRBJ2-2	TRBD2	-	TRBV20-1	CSATSGPNTGELFF	TGCAGTGCTACTAGCGGCCCGAACACCGGGGAGCTGTTTTTT
TRBJ2-7	-	-	TRBV2	CASSERWGDTSEQYF	TGTGCCAGCAGTGAAAGGTGGGGTGATACGAGCGAGCAGTACTTC
TRBJ2-3	-	-	TRBV28	CASSLALSSTDTQYF	TGTGCCAGCAGTTTAGCCCTCTCTAGCACAGATACGCAGTATTTT
TRBJ1-1	-	few	TRBV14	CASSQERIMNTEAFF	TGTGCCAGCAGCCAAGAAAGGATCATGAACACTGAAGCTTTCTTT
TRBJ2-1	TRBD2	-	TRBV11-2	CASSFLGPTSVNDEQFF	TGTGCCAGCAGCTTTCTTGGCCCGACTAGCGTCAATGATGAGCAGTTCTTC
TRBJ2-7	TRBD1	few	TRBV11-2	CASSLAGTAIPYEQYF	TGTGCCAGCAGCTTAGCCGGGACAGCGATTCCCTACGAGCAGTACTTC
TRBJ1-2	-	many	TRBV6-5	CASSPQGLYGYTF	TGTGCCAGCAGCCCACAGGGCCTATATGGCTACACCTTC
TRBJ2-6	-	-	TRBV20-1	CSASAGVGANVLTF	TGCAGTGCTAGCGCAGGGGTCGGGGCCAACGTCCTGACTTTC
TRBJ2-3	-	few	TRBV14	CASSQVTQYF	TGTGCCAGCAGCCAAGTGACGCAGTATTTT
TRBJ2-5	-	-	TRBV5-6	CASSWRGPVGTQYF	TGTGCCAGCAGCTGGAGAGGGCCCGTGGGGACCCAGTACTTC
TRBJ2-7	-	few	TRBV2	CASSRDTQGFEQYF	TGTGCCAGCAGCCGGGACACCCAAGGGTTCGAGCAGTACTTC
TRBJ2-5	-	few	TRBV9	CASSARGWGTQYF	TGTGCCAGCAGCGCCAGGGGCTGGGGGACCCAGTACTTC
TRBJ2-1	TRBD2	-	TRBV7-3	CASSLYASGRRPYNEQFF	TGTGCCAGCAGCTTATATGCTAGCGGGAGACGTCCCTACAATGAGCAGTTCTTC
TRBJ1-1	TRBD1	few	TRBV12-3/TRBV12-4	CASRGTEYTEAFF	TGTGCCTCCCGCGGGACAGAGTACACTGAAGCTTTCTTT
TRBJ1-2	-	few	TRBV5-5	CASSFIAGDNYGYTF	TGTGCCAGCAGCTTTATCGCAGGGGATAACTATGGCTACACCTTC
TRBJ2-3	TRBD2	few	TRBV12-3/TRBV12-4	CASSLALLAGASTDTQYF	TGTGCCAGCAGTTTAGCCCTACTAGCGGGGGCTAGCACAGATACGCAGTATTTT
TRBJ1-1	TRBD1	-	TRBV12-5	CASGPTGTGTLNTEAFF	TGTGCTAGTGGTCCCACCGGGACAGGGACTTTGAACACTGAAGCTTTCTTT
TRBJ2-2	-	few	TRBV21-1	CASSKGGQANTGELFF	TGTGCCAGCAGCAAAGGCGGACAGGCGAACACCGGGGAGCTGTTTTTT
TRBJ2-2	TRBD2	many	TRBV4-1	CASSTGTSGPGELFF	TGCGCCAGCAGCACCGGGACTAGCGGGCCCGGGGAGCTGTTTTTT
TRBJ2-1	TRBD2	-	TRBV10-2	CASRMTSGSSYNEQFF	TGCGCCAGCAGGATGACTAGCGGGAGCTCCTACAATGAGCAGTTCTTC
TRBJ1-2	TRBD1	-	TRBV20-1	CSARDRPLDRDTF	TGCAGTGCTAGAGACCGACCCCTCGACAGGGACACCTTC
TRBJ2-2	-	-	TRBV14	CASSQVLGRFTGELFF	TGTGCCAGCAGCCAAGTACTGGGGAGGTTCACCGGGGAGCTGTTTTTT